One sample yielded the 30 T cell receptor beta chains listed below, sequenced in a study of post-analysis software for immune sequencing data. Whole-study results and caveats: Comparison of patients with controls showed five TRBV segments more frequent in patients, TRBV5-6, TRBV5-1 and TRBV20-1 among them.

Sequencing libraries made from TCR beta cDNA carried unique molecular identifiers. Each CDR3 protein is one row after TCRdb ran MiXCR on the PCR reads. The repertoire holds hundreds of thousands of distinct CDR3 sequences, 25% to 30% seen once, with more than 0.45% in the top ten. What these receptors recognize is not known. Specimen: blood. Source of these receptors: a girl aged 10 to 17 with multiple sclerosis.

CDR3 DNA: TGTGCCAGCAGAGCCCAGGGATTTTTTCTGAACACCGGGGAGCTGTTTTTT. It specifies CASRAQGFFLNTGELFF. The gene calls are TRBV11-2 and TRBJ2-2, with a tentative D call TRBD1 (5 bases). The V end lost 6 bases, the J end lost 1 base, and 18 bases lay between the germline ends. The CDR3 loop spans 17 amino acids. Germline values: CDR1 SGHAT, CDR2 FQNNGV. The full variable domain, in which reference TRBV11-2 and TRBJ2-2 provide the parts outside the CDR3, is EAGVAQSPRYKIIEKRQSVAFWCNPISGHATLYWYQQILGQGPKLLIQFQNNGVVDDSQLPKDRFSAERLKGVDSTLKIQPAKLEDSAVYLCASRAQGFFLNTGELFFGEGSRLTVL.

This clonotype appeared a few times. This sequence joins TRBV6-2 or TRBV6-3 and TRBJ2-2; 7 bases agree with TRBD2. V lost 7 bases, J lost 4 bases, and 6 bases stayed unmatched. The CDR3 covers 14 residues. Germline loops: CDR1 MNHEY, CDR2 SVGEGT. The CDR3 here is CASKRDASTGELFF. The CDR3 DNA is TGTGCCAGCAAGCGGGATGCCTCCACCGGGGAGCTGTTTTTT.

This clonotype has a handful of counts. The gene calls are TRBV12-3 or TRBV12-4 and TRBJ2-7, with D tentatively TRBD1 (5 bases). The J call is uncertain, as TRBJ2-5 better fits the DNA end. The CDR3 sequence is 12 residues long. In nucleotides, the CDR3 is TGTGCCAGCAGTTCCCCTAGGGGGACCCAGTACTTC. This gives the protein CASSSPRGTQYF.

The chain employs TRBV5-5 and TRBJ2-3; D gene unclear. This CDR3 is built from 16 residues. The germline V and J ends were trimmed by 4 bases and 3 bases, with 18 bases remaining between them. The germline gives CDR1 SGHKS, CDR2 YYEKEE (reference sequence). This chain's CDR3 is CASSPTVALRTDTQYF. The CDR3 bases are TGTGCCAGCAGCCCTACCGTGGCGCTAAGAACAGATACGCAGTATTTT.

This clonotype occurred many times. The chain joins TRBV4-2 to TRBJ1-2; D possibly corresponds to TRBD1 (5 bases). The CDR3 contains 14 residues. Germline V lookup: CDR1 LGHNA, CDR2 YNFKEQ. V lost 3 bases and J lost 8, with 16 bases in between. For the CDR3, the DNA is TGTGCCAGCAGCCAGGGATCGGGGCCCGGAGGCTACACCTTC. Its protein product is CASSQGSGPGGYTF.

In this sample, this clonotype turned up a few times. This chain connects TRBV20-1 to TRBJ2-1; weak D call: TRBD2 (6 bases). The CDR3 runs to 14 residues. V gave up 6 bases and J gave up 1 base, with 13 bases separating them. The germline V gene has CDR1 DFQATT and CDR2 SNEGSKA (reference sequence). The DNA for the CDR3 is TGCAGTGCCCATTTAGCGGAGTCCTACAATGAGCAGTTCTTC. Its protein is CSAHLAESYNEQFF.

CDR3 nucleotides: TGCAGCGTTGAGGGGACAGAAAGACGATTCCAAGAGACCCAGTACTTC. This translates into CSVEGTERRFQETQYF. The chain links TRBV29-1 to TRBJ2-5; 7 bases line up with TRBD1. The CDR3 length is 16 residues. Germline CDR1 SQVTM, CDR2 ANQGSEA. Trimming removed 3 bases from V and 1 base from J; junction bases left unmatched: 11. The full variable domain, its missing parts supplied by reference TRBV29-1 and TRBJ2-5, is SAVISQKPSRDICQRGTSLTIQCQVDSQVTMMFWYRQQPGQSLTLIATANQGSEATYESGFVIDKFPISRPNLTFSTLTVSNMSPEDSSIYLCSVEGTERRFQETQYFGPGTRLLVL.

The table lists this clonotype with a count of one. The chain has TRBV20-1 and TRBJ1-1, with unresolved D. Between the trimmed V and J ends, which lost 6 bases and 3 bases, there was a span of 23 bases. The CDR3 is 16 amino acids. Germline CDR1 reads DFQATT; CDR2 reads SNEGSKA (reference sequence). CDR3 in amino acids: CSARDEGTWVDTEAFF. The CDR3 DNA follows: TGCAGTGCCCGTGATGAGGGTACGTGGGTCGACACTGAAGCTTTCTTT.

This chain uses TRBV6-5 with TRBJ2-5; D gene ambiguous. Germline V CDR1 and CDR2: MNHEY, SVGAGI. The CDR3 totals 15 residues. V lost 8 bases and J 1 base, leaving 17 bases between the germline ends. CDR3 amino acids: CASPPWAKTQETQYF. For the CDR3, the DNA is TGTGCCAGCCCTCCTTGGGCAAAGACCCAAGAGACCCAGTACTTC.

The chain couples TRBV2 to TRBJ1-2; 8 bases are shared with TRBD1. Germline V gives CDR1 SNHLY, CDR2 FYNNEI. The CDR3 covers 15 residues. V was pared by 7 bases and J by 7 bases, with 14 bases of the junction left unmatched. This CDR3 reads CASNLRGQVVGGYTF. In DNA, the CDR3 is TGTGCCAGCAATCTGAGGGGACAGGTCGTTGGTGGCTACACCTTC. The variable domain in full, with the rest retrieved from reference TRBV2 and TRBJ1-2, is EPEVTQTPSHQVTQMGQEVILRCVPISNHLYFYWYRQILGQKVEFLVSFYNNEISEKSEIFDDQFSVERPDGSNFTLKIRSTKLEDSAMYFCASNLRGQVVGGYTFGSGTRLTVV.

In nucleotides, the CDR3 is TGCGCCAGCAGCTTGGCCTTGGGCGGGGGCGGCAATGAGCAGTTCTTC. Protein sequence: CASSLALGGGGNEQFF. The J gene is TRBJ2-1, the V gene TRBV5-1; D is perhaps TRBD2 (7 bases). The CDR3 has 16 amino acids. Trimming removed 0 bases at V and 6 bases at J, with 16 bases between. Germline values: CDR1 SGHRS, CDR2 YFSETQ.

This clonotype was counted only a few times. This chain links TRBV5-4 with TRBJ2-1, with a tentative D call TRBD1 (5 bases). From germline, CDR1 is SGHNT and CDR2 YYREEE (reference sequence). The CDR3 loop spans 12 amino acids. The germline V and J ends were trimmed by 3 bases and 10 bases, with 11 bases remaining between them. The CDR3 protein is CASSYPQGEQFF. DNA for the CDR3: TGTGCCAGCAGCTACCCGCAGGGCGAGCAGTTCTTC. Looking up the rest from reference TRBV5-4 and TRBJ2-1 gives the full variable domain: ETGVTQSPTHLIKTRGQQVTLRCSSQSGHNTVSWYQQALGQGPQFIFQYYREEENGRGNFPPRFSGLQFPNYSSELNVNALELDDSALYLCASSYPQGEQFFGPGTRLTVL.

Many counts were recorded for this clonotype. Here the CDR3 DNA reads TGTGCCAGCAGCCAAGATCTCTACAATGAGCAGTTCTTC. Translation: CASSQDLYNEQFF. The rearrangement joins TRBV14 to TRBJ2-1; D unclear. The CDR3 consists of 13 residues. V lost 0 bases to trimming and J lost 3 bases, with 3 bases between them. CDR1 and CDR2 (germline): SGHDN, FVKESK. Together with reference TRBV14 and TRBJ2-1, the CDR3 gives the full variable domain: EAGVTQFPSHSVIEKGQTVTLRCDPISGHDNLYWYRRVMGKEIKFLLHFVKESKQDESGMPNNRFLAERTGGTYSTLKVQPAELEDSGVYFCASSQDLYNEQFFGPGTRLTVL.

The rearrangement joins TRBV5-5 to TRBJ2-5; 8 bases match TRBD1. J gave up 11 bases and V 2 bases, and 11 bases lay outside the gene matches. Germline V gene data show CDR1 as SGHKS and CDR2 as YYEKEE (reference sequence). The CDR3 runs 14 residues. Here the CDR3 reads CASSFRQGAWEQYF. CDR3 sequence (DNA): TGTGCCAGCAGCTTCAGGCAGGGGGCATGGGAGCAGTACTTC.

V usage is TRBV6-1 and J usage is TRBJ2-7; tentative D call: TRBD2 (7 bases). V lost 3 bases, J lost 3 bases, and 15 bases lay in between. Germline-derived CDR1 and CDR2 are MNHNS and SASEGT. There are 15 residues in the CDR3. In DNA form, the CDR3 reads TGTGCCAGCAGTGAGGGAGGGACATACCTCTACGAGCAGTACTTC. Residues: CASSEGGTYLYEQYF.

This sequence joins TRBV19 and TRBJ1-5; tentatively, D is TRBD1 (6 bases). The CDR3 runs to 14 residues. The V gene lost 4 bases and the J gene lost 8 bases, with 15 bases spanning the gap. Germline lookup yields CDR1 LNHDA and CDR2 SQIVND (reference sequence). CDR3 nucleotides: TGTGCCAGTAGTAACCAGGGGAATTTGGAGCCCCAGCATTTT. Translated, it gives CASSNQGNLEPQHF. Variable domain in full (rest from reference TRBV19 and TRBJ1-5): DGGITQSPKYLFRKEGQNVTLSCEQNLNHDAMYWYRQDPGQGLRLIYYSQIVNDFQKGDIAEGYSVSREKKESFPLTVTSAQKNPTAFYLCASSNQGNLEPQHFGDGTRLSIL.

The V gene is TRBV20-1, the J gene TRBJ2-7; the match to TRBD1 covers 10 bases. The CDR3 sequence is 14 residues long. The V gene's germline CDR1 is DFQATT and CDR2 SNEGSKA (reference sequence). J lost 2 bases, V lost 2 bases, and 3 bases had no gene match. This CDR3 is CSARRGTGAYEQYF. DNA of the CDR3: TGCAGTGCTAGAAGGGGGACAGGGGCCTACGAGCAGTACTTC.

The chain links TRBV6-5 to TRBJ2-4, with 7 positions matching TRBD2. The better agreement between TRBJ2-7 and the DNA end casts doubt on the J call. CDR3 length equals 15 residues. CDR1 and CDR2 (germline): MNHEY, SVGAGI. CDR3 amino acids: CASSPDTAGVYEQYF. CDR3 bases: TGTGCCAGCAGCCCGGATACGGCGGGAGTCTACGAGCAGTACTTC.

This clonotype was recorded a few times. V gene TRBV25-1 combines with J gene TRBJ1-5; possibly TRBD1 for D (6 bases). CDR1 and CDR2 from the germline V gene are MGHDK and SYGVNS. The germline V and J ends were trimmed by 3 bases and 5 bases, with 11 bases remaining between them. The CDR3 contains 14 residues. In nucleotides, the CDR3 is TGTGCCAGCAGTGATTGGGGGCTGGATCAGCCCCAGCATTTT. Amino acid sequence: CASSDWGLDQPQHF.

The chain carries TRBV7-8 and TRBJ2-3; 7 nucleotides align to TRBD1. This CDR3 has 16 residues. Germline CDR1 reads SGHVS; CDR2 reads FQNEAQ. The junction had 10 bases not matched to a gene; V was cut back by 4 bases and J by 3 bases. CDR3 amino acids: CASSSRRDSLTDTQYF. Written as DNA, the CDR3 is TGTGCCAGCAGCTCACGCCGGGACAGCTTAACAGATACGCAGTATTTT. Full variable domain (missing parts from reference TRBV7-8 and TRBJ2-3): GAGVSQSPRYKVAKRGQDVALRCDPISGHVSLFWYQQALGQGPEFLTYFQNEAQLDKSGLPSDRFFAERPEGSVSTLKIQRTQQEDSAVYLCASSSRRDSLTDTQYFGPGTRLTVL.

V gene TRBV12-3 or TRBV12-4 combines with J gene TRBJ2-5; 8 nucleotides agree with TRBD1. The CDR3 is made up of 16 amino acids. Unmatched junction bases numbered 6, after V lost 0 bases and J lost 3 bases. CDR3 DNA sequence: TGTGCCAGCAGTTTAGCTAGAGGACAGGGTGAAGAGACCCAGTACTTC. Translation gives CASSLARGQGEETQYF.

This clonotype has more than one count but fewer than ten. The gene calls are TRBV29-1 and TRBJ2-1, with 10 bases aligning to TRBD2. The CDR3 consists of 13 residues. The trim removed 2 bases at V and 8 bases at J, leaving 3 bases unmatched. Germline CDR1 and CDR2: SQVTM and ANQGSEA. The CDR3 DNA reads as TGCAGCGTTGAACTAGCGGGAGTCGATGAGCAGTTCTTC. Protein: CSVELAGVDEQFF.

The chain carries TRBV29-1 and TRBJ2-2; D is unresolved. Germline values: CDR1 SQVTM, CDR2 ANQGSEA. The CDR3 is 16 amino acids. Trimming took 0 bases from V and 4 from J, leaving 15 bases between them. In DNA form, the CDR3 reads TGCAGCGTTGAAGATGGCCAGCTGAAGAGCACCGGGGAGCTGTTTTTT. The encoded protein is CSVEDGQLKSTGELFF.

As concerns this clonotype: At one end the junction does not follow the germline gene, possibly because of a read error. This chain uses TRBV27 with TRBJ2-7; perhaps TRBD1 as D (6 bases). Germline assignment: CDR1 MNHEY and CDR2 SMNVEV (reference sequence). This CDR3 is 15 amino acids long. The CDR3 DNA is TGTGCCAGCAGTTTACGTCAGGGGCCGCCTCACGAGCGGTACTTC. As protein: CASSLRQGPPHERYF.

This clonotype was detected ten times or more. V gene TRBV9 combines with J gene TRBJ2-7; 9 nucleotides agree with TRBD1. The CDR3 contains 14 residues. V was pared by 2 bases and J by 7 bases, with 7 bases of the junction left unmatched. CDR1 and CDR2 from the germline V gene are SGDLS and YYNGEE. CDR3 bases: TGTGCCAGCAGCGTCCGGACAGGGGATAGGGAGCAGTACTTC. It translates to CASSVRTGDREQYF.

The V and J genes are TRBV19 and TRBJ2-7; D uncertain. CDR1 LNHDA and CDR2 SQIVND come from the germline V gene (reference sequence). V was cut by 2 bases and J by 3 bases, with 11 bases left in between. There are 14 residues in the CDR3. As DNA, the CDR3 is TGTGCCAGTAGTATATCGGGCAGAAGCTACGAGCAGTACTTC. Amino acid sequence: CASSISGRSYEQYF.

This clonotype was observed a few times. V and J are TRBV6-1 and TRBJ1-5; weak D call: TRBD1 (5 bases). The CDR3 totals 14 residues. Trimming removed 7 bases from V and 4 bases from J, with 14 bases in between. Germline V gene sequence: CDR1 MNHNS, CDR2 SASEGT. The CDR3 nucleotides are TGTGCCAGCACCCGAGGGGATCAGAATCAGCCCCAGCATTTT. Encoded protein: CASTRGDQNQPQHF.

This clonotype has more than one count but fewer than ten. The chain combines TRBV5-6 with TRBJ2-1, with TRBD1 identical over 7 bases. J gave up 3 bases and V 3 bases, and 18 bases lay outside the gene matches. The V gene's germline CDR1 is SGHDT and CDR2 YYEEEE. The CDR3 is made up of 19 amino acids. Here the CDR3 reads CASSSLGQAPEGYYNEQFF. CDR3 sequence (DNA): TGTGCCAGCAGCTCGCTTGGACAGGCCCCTGAGGGGTACTACAATGAGCAGTTCTTC.

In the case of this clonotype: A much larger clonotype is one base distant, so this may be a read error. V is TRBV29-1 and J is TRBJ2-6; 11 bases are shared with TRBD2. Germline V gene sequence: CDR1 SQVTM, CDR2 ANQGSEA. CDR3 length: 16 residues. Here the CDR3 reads CSVATSGMGGANVRTF. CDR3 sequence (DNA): TGCAGCGTTGCGACTAGCGGGATGGGGGGGGCCAACGTCCGGACTTTC.

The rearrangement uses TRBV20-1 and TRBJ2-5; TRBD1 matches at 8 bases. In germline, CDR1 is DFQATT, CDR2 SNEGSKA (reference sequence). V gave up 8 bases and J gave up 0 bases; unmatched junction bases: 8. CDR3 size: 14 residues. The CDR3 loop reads CSPRDRWYQETQYF. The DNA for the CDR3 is TGCAGTCCAAGGGACAGGTGGTACCAAGAGACCCAGTACTTC.